Sequencing of this T cell receptor (beta chain) was carried out in a study of T-cell reconstitution after alpha-beta-depleted transplantation in children. Study conclusions and caveats: Surviving recipient cells, namely T cells and thymic progenitors, were the source of high day-60 TCRbeta diversity in some patients. The study reportedly traced alpha-beta T cells about two months after transplant to several hundred expanded graft clones. Diversity and T-cell counts at one year after transplant derived mostly from new T cells.

This clonotype was counted at least ten times. Its antigen remains unknown. From germline, CDR1 is SGHRS and CDR2 YFSETQ. The CDR3 has 15 amino acids. Trimming cost V 0 bases and J 5 bases, with 14 bases left between them. Unique molecular identifiers tagged the TCRbeta library. One entry per CDR3 protein results from TCRdb running MiXCR on the PCR reads. The sample contains a few hundred thousand distinct CDR3 sequences, roughly 12% of which appear only once. The receptor comes from a male patient between 2 and 15 years old who had a stem cell transplant for chronic granulomatous disease, so the T cells may come from the graft donor. The sample consisted of peripheral blood, taken 180 days after TCRalphabeta/CD19-depleted stem cell transplant. This chain connects TRBV5-1 to TRBJ2-5; D possibly uses TRBD1 or TRBD2 (6 bases each). The chain's CDR3 is CASSLEGGRGETQYF. The CDR3 nucleotides read TGCGCCAGCAGCTTGGAAGGGGGGCGTGGGGAGACCCAGTACTTC.